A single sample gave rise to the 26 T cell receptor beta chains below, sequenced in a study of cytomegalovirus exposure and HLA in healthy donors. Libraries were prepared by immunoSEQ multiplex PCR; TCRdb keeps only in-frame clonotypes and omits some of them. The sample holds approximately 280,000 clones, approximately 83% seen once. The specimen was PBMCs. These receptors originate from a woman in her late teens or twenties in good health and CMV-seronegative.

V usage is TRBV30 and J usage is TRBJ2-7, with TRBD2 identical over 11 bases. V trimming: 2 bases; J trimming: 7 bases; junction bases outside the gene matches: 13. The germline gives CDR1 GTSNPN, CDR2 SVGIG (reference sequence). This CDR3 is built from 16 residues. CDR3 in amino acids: CAWSRLAGLPFLEQYF. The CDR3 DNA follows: TGTGCCTGGAGTAGACTAGCGGGACTCCCTTTTCTGGAGCAGTACTTC. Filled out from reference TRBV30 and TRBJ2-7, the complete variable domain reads SQTIHQWPATLVQPVGSPLSLECTVEGTSNPNLYWYRQAAGRGLQLLFYSVGIGQISSEVPQNLSASRPQDRQFILSSKKLLLSDSGFYLCAWSRLAGLPFLEQYFGPGTRLTVT.

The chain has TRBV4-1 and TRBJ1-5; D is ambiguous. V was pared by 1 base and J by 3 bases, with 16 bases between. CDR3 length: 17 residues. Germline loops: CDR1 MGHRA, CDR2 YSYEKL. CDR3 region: CASSQVPSGFTNQPQHF. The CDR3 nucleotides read TGCGCCAGCAGCCAAGTTCCCTCGGGTTTCACCAATCAGCCCCAGCATTTT.

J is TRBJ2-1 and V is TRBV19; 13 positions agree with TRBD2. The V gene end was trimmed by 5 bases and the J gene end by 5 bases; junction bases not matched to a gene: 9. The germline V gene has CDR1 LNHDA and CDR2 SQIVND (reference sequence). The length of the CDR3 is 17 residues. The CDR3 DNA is TGTGCCAGTAGTCCCTCCGGGGGGACTAGCGGGAACAATGAGCAGTTCTTC. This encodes CASSPSGGTSGNNEQFF.

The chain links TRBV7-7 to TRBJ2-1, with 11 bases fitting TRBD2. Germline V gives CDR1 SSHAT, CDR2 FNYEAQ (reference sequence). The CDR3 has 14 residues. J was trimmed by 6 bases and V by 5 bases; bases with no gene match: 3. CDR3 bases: TGTGCCAGCAGCGCAACTAGCGGGAGCAATGAGCAGTTCTTC. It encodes CASSATSGSNEQFF. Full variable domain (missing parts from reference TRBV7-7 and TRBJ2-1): GAGVSQSPRYKVTKRGQDVTLRCDPISSHATLYWYQQALGQGPEFLTYFNYEAQPDKSGLPSDRFSAERPEGSISTLTIQRTEQRDSAMYRCASSATSGSNEQFFGPGTRLTVL.

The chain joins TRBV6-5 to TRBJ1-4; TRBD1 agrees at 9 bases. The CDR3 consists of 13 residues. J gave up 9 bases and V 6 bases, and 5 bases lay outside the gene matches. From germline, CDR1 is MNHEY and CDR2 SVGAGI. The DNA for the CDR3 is TGTGCCAGCAGGGACAGGGGATTGCAAAAACTGTTTTTT. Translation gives CASRDRGLQKLFF.

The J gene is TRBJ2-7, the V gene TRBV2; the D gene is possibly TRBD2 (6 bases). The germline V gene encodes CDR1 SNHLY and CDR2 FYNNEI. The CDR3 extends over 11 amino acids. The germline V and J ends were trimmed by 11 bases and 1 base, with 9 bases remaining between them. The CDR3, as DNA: TGTGCCGGAGGGGTTTCCTACGAGCAGTACTTC. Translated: CAGGVSYEQYF.

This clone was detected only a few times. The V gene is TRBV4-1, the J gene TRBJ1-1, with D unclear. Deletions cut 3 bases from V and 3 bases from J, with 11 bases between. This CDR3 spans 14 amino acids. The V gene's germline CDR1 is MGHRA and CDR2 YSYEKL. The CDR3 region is CASSHQDLDTEAFF. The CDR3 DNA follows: TGCGCCAGCAGCCATCAGGATCTGGACACTGAAGCTTTCTTT.

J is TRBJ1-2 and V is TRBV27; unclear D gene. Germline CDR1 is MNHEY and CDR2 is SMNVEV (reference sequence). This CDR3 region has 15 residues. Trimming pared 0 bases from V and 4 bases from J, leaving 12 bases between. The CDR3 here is CASSLSGVVLYGYTF. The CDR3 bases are TGTGCCAGCAGTTTATCCGGGGTGGTCCTCTATGGCTACACCTTC.

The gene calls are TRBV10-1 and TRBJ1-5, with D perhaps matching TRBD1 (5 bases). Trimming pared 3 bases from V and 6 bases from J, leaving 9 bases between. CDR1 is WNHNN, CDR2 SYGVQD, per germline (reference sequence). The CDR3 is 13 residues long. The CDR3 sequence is CASSEAGTQPQHF. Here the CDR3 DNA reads TGCGCCAGCAGTGAAGCGGGGACTCAGCCCCAGCATTTT.

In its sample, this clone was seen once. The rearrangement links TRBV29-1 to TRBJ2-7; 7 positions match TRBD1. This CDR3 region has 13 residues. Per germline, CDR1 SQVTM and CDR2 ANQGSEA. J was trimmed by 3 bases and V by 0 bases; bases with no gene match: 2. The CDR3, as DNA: TGCAGCGTTGAAGAGGGGGACAGCTACGAGCAGTACTTC. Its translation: CSVEEGDSYEQYF.

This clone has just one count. CDR3 protein: CASIGQGNTEAFF. In DNA form, the CDR3 reads TGTGCCAGTATAGGACAGGGGAACACTGAAGCTTTCTTT. This chain connects TRBV19 to TRBJ1-1; TRBD1 matches at 8 bases. The trim removed 7 bases at V and 1 base at J, leaving 2 bases unmatched. Germline CDR1 is LNHDA and CDR2 is SQIVND (reference sequence). This CDR3 has 13 residues. The variable domain in full, completed from reference TRBV19 and TRBJ1-1, reads DGGITQSPKYLFRKEGQNVTLSCEQNLNHDAMYWYRQDPGQGLRLIYYSQIVNDFQKGDIAEGYSVSREKKESFPLTVTSAQKNPTAFYLCASIGQGNTEAFFGQGTRLTVV.

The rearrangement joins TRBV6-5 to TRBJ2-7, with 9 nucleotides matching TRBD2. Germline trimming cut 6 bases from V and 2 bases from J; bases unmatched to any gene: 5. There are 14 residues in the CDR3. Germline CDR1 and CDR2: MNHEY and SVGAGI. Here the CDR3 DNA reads TGTGCCAGCAGCCGTCAGCGGGAGGCCTACGAGCAGTACTTC. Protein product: CASSRQREAYEQYF.

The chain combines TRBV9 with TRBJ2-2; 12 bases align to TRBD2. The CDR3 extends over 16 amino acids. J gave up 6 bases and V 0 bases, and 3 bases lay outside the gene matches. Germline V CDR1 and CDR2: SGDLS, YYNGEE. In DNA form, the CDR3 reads TGTGCCAGCAGCGTAGGGACTAGCGGGACCCCCGGGGAGCTGTTTTTT. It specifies CASSVGTSGTPGELFF.

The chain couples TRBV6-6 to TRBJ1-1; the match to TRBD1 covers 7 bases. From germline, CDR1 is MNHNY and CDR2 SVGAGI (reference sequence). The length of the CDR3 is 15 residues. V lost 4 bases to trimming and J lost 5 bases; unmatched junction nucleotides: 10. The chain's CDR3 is CASSLPLQGTTEAFF. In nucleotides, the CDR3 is TGTGCCAGCAGTTTGCCTCTACAGGGGACAACTGAAGCTTTCTTT.

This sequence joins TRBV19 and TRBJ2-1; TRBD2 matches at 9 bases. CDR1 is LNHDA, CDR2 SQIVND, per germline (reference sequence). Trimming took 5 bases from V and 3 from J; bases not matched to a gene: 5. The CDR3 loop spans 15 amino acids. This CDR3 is CASSLRLAVYNEQFF. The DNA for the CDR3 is TGTGCCAGTAGTCTTCGACTAGCGGTCTACAATGAGCAGTTCTTC. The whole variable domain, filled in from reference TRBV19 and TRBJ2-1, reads DGGITQSPKYLFRKEGQNVTLSCEQNLNHDAMYWYRQDPGQGLRLIYYSQIVNDFQKGDIAEGYSVSREKKESFPLTVTSAQKNPTAFYLCASSLRLAVYNEQFFGPGTRLTVL.

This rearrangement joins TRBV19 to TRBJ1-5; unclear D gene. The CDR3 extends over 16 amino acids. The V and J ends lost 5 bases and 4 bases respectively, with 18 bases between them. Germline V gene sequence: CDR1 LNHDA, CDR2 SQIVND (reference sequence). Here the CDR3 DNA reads TGTGCCAGTAGTCCAAGGAATTCGCGGGGTAATCAGCCCCAGCATTTT. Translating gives CASSPRNSRGNQPQHF.

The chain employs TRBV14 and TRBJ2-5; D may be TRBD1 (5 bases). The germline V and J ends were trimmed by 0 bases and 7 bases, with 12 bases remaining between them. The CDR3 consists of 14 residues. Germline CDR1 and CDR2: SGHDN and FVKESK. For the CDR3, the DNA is TGTGCCAGCAGCCAAGACTGGCAGGGTGGGACCCAGTACTTC. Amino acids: CASSQDWQGGTQYF.

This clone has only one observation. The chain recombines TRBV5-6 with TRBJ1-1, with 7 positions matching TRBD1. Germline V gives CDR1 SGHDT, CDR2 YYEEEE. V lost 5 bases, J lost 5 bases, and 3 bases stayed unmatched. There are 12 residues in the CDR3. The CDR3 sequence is CASSQQGTEAFF. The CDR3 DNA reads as TGTGCCAGCAGTCAACAGGGGACTGAAGCTTTCTTT.

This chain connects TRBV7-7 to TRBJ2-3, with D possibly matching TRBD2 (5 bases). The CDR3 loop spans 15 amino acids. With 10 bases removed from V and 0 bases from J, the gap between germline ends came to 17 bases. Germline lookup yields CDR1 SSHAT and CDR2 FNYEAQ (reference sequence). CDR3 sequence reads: CATSEGLSSTDTQYF. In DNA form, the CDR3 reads TGTGCCACCTCAGAGGGTCTTTCCAGCACAGATACGCAGTATTTT.

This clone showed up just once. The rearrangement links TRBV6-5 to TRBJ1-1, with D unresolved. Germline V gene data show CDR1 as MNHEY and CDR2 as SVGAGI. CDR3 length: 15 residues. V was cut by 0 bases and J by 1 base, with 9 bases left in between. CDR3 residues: CASSYSSYPNTEAFF. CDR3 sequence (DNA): TGTGCCAGCAGTTACTCCTCCTATCCGAACACTGAAGCTTTCTTT.

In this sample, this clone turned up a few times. The CDR3 region is CASSKRGGNYGYTF. The CDR3 DNA reads as TGTGCCAGCAGTAAGAGGGGAGGGAACTATGGCTACACCTTC. The rearrangement joins TRBV6-5 to TRBJ1-2, with D tentatively TRBD1 (5 bases). Per germline, CDR1 MNHEY and CDR2 SVGAGI. Between the trimmed V and J ends, which lost 5 bases and 2 bases, there was a span of 12 bases. This CDR3 region has 14 residues.

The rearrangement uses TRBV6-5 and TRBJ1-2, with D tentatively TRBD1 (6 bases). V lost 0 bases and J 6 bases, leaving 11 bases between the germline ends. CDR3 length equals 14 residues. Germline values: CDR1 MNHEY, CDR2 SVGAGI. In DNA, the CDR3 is TGTGCCAGCAGTTACTCTTACAGGGACCATGGCTACACCTTC. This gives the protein CASSYSYRDHGYTF.

CDR3 bases: TGTGCCTGGGTTCGGACAGGGTTTGGGACAGATACGCAGTATTTT. Residues: CAWVRTGFGTDTQYF. The V call is TRBV30, the J call TRBJ2-3; TRBD1 aligns across 8 bases. Germline V gene lookup returns CDR1 GTSNPN and CDR2 SVGIG (reference sequence). V dropped 5 bases and J dropped 3; count of bases not matched to a gene: 10. CDR3 size: 15 residues.

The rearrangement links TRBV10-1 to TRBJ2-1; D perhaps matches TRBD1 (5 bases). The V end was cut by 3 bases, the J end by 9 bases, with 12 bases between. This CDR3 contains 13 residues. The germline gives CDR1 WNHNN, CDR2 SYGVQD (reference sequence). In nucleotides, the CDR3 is TGCGCCAGCAGTGACTATAGGGGCTCTGAGCAGTTCTTC. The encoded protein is CASSDYRGSEQFF.

The DNA for the CDR3 is TGTGCCGTCCGGGGGGGCGGTGGGGAGCAGTACTTC. Its protein product is CAVRGGGGEQYF. This chain uses TRBV2 with TRBJ2-7, with TRBD2 matching 8 bases. There are 12 residues in the CDR3. Trimming cost V 11 bases and J 7 bases; bases outside gene matches: 10. Germline CDR1 SNHLY, CDR2 FYNNEI. The entire variable domain, with the rest obtained from reference TRBV2 and TRBJ2-7, is as follows: EPEVTQTPSHQVTQMGQEVILRCVPISNHLYFYWYRQILGQKVEFLVSFYNNEISEKSEIFDDQFSVERPDGSNFTLKIRSTKLEDSAMYFCAVRGGGGEQYFGPGTRLTVT.

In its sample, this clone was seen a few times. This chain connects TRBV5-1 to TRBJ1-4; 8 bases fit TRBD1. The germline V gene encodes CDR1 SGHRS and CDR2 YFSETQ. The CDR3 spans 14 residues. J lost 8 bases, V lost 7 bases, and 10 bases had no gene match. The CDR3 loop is CASGSGQGGEKLFF. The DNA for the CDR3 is TGCGCCAGCGGCAGCGGACAGGGTGGGGAAAAACTGTTTTTT.